The rows below give T cell receptor beta chains drawn from one sample of a study of cytotoxic CD8 clonotypes in ibrutinib-treated CLL. Profiling relied on immunoSEQ multiplex PCR, and the TCRdb table lists in-frame clones only, not all of them. Found here are 13,000 to 15,000 clones, more than 60% of them singletons; the top ten hold under 6.5%. The source material was PBMCs, sampled before ibrutinib treatment. Source of these receptors: a human donor with chronic lymphocytic leukemia. Each CDR3 is given with its conserved first and last residue. D genes are given only for firm matches. The size entry is marked missing in some rows and otherwise reads once, few, many or a size class.

cdr3_aa cdr3_nt clone_size v_call d_call j_call
CASSDSRGDTQYF TGTGCCAGCAGTGACTCGAGGGGGGATACGCAGTATTTT . TRBV6-4 . TRBJ2-3
CASSPSGGGYGYTF TGTGCCAGCAGCCCCAGTGGTGGGGGCTATGGCTACACCTTC . TRBV7-8 . TRBJ1-2
CASSLGYSPLHF TGTGCCAGCAGCTTAGGTTATTCACCCCTCCACTTT . TRBV7-6 . TRBJ1-6
CASSPGLGGEQYF TGTGCCAGCAGCCCCGGGTTGGGGGGGGAGCAGTACTTC . TRBV7-2 TRBD2 TRBJ2-7
CASSLSRTSQQETQYF TGTGCCAGCAGCTTGAGTCGGACAAGCCAGCAAGAGACCCAGTACTTC . TRBV5-5 . TRBJ2-5
CASSVVGGPQGEQYF TGTGCCAGCAGCGTAGTCGGGGGGCCACAGGGCGAGCAGTACTTC . TRBV9 . TRBJ2-7
CASSPGQNTEAFF TGCGCCAGCAGCCCGGGACAGAACACTGAAGCTTTCTTT . TRBV5-1 . TRBJ1-1
CAISEWRADTQYF TGTGCCATCAGTGAGTGGAGGGCAGATACGCAGTATTTT . TRBV10-3 . TRBJ2-3
CASSSRVSEQYF TGCGCCAGCAGCTCCAGGGTTAGCGAGCAGTACTTC . TRBV5-1 . TRBJ2-7
CASSPGFSKHYEQYF TGTGCCAGCAGTCCCGGTTTTTCCAAACACTACGAGCAGTACTTC . TRBV27 . TRBJ2-7
CASTQAGGEQYF TGTGCCAGCACGCAGGCCGGGGGCGAGCAGTACTTC few TRBV7-8 . TRBJ2-7
CTQGGQYF TGCACCCAGGGGGGGCAGTACTTC . TRBV1 . TRBJ2-7
CASSFAGVNTGELFF TGTGCCAGCAGCTTTGCAGGGGTAAACACCGGGGAGCTGTTTTTT . TRBV4-2 . TRBJ2-2
CASSLAAGELFF TGCGCCAGCAGCTTGGCGGCCGGGGAGCTGTTTTTT few TRBV5-1 . TRBJ2-2
CASSIRGWAYNEQFF TGTGCCAGCAGTATAAGGGGTTGGGCGTACAATGAGCAGTTCTTC few TRBV28 . TRBJ2-1
CASTPPSSYEQYF TGTGCCAGCACCCCCCCTAGTTCCTACGAGCAGTACTTC . TRBV7-2 . TRBJ2-7
CASTREGGRNVGEQYF TGTGCCAGCACCCGGGAGGGGGGTAGGAATGTGGGCGAGCAGTACTTC few TRBV14 TRBD2 TRBJ2-7
CASSIVGQVNSGANVLTF TGTGCCAGTAGTATAGTAGGGCAGGTCAACTCTGGGGCCAACGTCCTGACTTTC . TRBV19 . TRBJ2-6
CASSPGLMNTEAFF TGTGCCAGCAGCCCCGGACTCATGAACACTGAAGCTTTCTTT . TRBV13 . TRBJ1-1
CASSLAVDSLGIQYF TGCGCCAGCAGCTTGGCCGTGGACAGTCTTGGCATTCAGTACTTC . TRBV5-1 . TRBJ2-4
CASTPGLAGNEQFF TGTGCCAGCACCCCAGGACTAGCGGGGAATGAGCAGTTCTTC few TRBV6-1 TRBD2 TRBJ2-1
CASSLWQTGPGANVLTF TGTGCCAGCAGCTTGTGGCAGACCGGCCCTGGGGCCAACGTCCTGACTTTC once TRBV5-5 . TRBJ2-6
CASTDGPTDTQYF TGTGCCAGTACCGATGGGCCCACAGATACGCAGTATTTT . TRBV19 . TRBJ2-3
CASSVATGGEAFF TGTGCCAGCAGCGTAGCTACCGGAGGGGAAGCTTTCTTT . TRBV9 . TRBJ1-1
CASSPGPRGEQYF TGTGCCAGCTCACCTGGACCCCGCGGGGAGCAGTACTTC once TRBV18 . TRBJ2-7
CASTLGTSGQETQYF TGTGCCAGCACCCTTGGGACTAGCGGCCAAGAGACCCAGTACTTC . TRBV2 TRBD2 TRBJ2-5
CASSLVSGNTGELFF TGTGCTAGCAGCTTGGTTAGCGGAAACACCGGGGAGCTGTTTTTT once TRBV7-7 . TRBJ2-2
CASSLAASTDTQYF TGTGCCAGCAGTTTAGCGGCTAGCACAGATACGCAGTATTTT . TRBV27 . TRBJ2-3
CASSPQGYNEQFF TGTGCCAGCAGCCCCCAGGGGTACAATGAGCAGTTCTTC . TRBV7-7 . TRBJ2-1
CASSLSSLANTEAFF TGTGCCAGCAGCTTGAGTTCCCTAGCGAACACTGAAGCTTTCTTT once TRBV7-9 . TRBJ1-1
CAWSVQRRRAFF TGTGCCTGGAGTGTACAGCGAAGGAGAGCTTTCTTT . TRBV30 . TRBJ1-1
CASSYPLGAGANVLTF TGTGCCAGCAGTTACCCCCTGGGGGCTGGGGCCAACGTCCTGACTTTC . TRBV6-6 . TRBJ2-6
CASSPDGYSNQPQHF TGTGCCAGCAGTCCCGACGGATATAGCAATCAGCCCCAGCATTTT . TRBV6-5 . TRBJ1-5
CASGGAAETQYF TGTGCCAGCGGGGGGGCGGCGGAGACCCAGTACTTC few TRBV2 . TRBJ2-5
CASSYPGGPNTGELFF TGTGCCAGCAGTTACCCCGGGGGACCGAACACCGGGGAGCTGTTTTTT . TRBV6-5 . TRBJ2-2
CASSLDGTTEAFF TGTGCCAGCAGCTTAGACGGAACAACTGAAGCTTTCTTT . TRBV7-2 . TRBJ1-1
CAVHRETYNEQFF TGTGCCGTACACAGGGAAACCTACAATGAGCAGTTCTTC . TRBV30 . TRBJ2-1
CAWSPTGPSEKLFF TGTGCCTGGAGCCCGACAGGGCCCAGTGAAAAACTGTTTTTT . TRBV30 TRBD1 TRBJ1-4
CASTVTGRDEQYF TGTGCCAGCACCGTGACAGGGCGGGACGAGCAGTACTTC . TRBV6-6 TRBD1 TRBJ2-7
CASSEGGETQYF TGTGCCAGCAGTGAAGGTGGCGAGACCCAGTACTTC . TRBV2 . TRBJ2-5
CASRSGTRTDTQYF TGCGCCAGCAGGTCGGGGACCCGCACAGATACGCAGTATTTT . TRBV5-1 . TRBJ2-3
CASSPGGPQYF TGTGCCAGCAGCCCCGGGGGGCCCCAGTACTTC . TRBV6-5 . TRBJ2-5
CASSFQFPTEAFF TGTGCCAGCAGCTTCCAATTCCCCACTGAAGCTTTCTTT . TRBV7-2 . TRBJ1-1
CASRLRPRTGQQETQYF TGCGCCAGCAGGCTACGGCCCCGGACAGGGCAACAAGAGACCCAGTACTTC . TRBV5-1 TRBD1 TRBJ2-5
CASSSRGAGANVLTF TGTGCCAGCAGCAGCAGGGGCGCTGGGGCCAACGTCCTGACTTTC . TRBV7-3 . TRBJ2-6
CASRNRVEAYEQYF TGTGCCAGCAGGAACAGGGTCGAGGCCTACGAGCAGTACTTC . TRBV2 . TRBJ2-7
CASSLLWGRNPHEQYF TGTGCCAGCAGTTTACTCTGGGGGAGGAACCCCCACGAGCAGTACTTC . TRBV27 . TRBJ2-7
CASSLGQGATDTQYF TGTGCCAGCAGCTTGGGGCAGGGGGCCACAGATACGCAGTATTTT . TRBV7-6 TRBD1 TRBJ2-3
CASSFDRGLTYEQYF TGCGCCAGCAGCTTCGACAGGGGGCTAACCTACGAGCAGTACTTC . TRBV5-1 TRBD1 TRBJ2-7
CASSPRTAYGYTF TGTGCCAGCAGTCCCCGGACAGCCTATGGCTACACCTTC . TRBV6-1 . TRBJ1-2